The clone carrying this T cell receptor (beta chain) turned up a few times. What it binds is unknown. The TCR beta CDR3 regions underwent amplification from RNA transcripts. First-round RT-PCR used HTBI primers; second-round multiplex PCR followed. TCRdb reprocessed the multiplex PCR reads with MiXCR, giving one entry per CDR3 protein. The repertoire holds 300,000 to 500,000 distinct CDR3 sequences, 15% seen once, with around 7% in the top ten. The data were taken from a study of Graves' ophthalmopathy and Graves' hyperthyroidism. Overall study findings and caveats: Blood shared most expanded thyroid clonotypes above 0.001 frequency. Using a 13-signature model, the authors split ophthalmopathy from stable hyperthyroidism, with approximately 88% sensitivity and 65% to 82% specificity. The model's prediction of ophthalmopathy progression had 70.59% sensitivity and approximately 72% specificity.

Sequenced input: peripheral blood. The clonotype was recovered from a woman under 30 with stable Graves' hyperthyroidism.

CDR3: CASGWWTLRRTGELFF. CDR3 bases: TGTGCTAGTGGTTGGTGGACACTCCGGCGGACCGGGGAGCTGTTTTTT. This chain joins TRBV12-5 and TRBJ2-2; D might be TRBD1 (5 bases). The germline CDR1 and CDR2 sequences are LGHNT and FRNRAP. V was shortened by 4 bases and J by 5 bases, with 17 bases between the two germline ends. The CDR3 contains 16 residues.